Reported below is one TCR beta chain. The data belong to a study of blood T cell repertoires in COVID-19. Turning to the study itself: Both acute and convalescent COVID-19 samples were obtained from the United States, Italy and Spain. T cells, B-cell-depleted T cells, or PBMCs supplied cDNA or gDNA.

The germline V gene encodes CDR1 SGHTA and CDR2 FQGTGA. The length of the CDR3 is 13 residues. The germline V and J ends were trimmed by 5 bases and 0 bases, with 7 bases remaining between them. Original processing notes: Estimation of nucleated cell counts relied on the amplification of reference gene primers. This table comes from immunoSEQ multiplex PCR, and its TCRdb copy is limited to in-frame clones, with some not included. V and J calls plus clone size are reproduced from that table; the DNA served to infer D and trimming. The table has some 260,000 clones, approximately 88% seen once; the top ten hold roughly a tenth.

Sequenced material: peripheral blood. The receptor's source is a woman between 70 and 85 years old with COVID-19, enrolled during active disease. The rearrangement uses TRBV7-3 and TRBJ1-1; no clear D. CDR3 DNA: TGTGCCAGCAGCGTACACATGAACACTGAAGCTTTCTTT. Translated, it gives CASSVHMNTEAFF.